The clone carrying this TCR beta chain has only a few counts. Its antigen is undetermined. Each CDR3 protein gets one entry after TCRdb re-called the reads with MiXCR. This table has about 830,000 distinct CDR3 sequences, around a third appearing once. Germline V gene lookup returns CDR1 KGHDR and CDR2 SFDVKD. This CDR3 is built from 14 residues. Trimming shortened V by 4 bases and J by 5 bases, and 12 bases separated the two germline ends. This specimen belongs to a study of T cell repertoires in cytomegalovirus infection. Background on the study: Both a matching HLA type and CMV infection were indicated by public TCR beta signatures.

The receptor comes from a human donor in good health (CMV status not recorded). Some clones in this sample may be carry-over from other donors' samples. The genes are TRBV24-1 and TRBJ2-3; possibly TRBD1 for D (5 bases). This material consisted of cultured CD8+ T cells from PBMCs, taken from culture after CMV antigen stimulation. The CDR3: CATSEKGFGDTQYF. CDR3 nucleotide sequence: TGTGCCACCAGTGAAAAGGGGTTTGGAGATACGCAGTATTTT.